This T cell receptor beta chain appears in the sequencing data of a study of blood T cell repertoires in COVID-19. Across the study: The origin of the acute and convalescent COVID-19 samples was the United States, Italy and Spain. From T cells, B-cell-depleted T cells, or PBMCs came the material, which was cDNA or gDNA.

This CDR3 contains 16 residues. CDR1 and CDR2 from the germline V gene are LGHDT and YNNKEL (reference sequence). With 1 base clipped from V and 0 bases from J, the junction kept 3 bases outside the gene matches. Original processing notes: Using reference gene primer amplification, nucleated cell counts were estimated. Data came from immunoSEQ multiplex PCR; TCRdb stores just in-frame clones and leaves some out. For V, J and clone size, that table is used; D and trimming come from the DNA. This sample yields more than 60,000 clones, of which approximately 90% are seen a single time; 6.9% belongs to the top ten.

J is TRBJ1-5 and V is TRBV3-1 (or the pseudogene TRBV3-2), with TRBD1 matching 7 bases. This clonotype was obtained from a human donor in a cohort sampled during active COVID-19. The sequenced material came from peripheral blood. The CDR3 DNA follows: TGTGCCAGCAGCCAAGGGTCAGGGGGTAGCAATCAGCCCCAGCATTTT. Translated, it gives CASSQGSGGSNQPQHF.